This TCR beta chain was captured in a study of blood T cell repertoires in COVID-19 (dated by TCRdb to 2020 to 2022). Context from the whole study: Samples covering the acute and convalescent phases of COVID-19 were provided by collaborators in the United States, Italy and Spain. The prospective study material was composed of cDNA or gDNA derived from T cells, B-cell-depleted T cells, or PBMCs. A freely available public database, intended as a resource for researchers studying the immune response to SARS-CoV-2, is where the repertoires were released. Samples came from the ongoing ImmuneRACE study (first 160 participants) plus 1,254 subjects from 6 global collaborators. Subjects who had been exposed to COVID-19, were actively infected with it, or had recovered from it provided the deeply sampled blood TCRbeta repertoires that made up the dataset. A de-identified subject ID, COVID-19 status, age in years and sex were almost always included in the sample metadata. HLA class I and class II types, where available, came from metadata supplied by the sample provider rather than from assay-based typing. General study outcomes and caveats: Clinical and demographic metadata were provided uncurated, with the amount varying by source and participant.

As concerns this clone: Its target antigen remains unknown. Base qualities are not recorded, but no much larger clone differs from it by a single base.

Via the germline V gene, CDR1 is LGHNA and CDR2 YSLEER. Compared with germline, V lacks 0 bases and J lacks 3 bases; bases without a gene match: 7. The CDR3 numbers 16 residues from cysteine through phenylalanine. The entry retains the CDR3 DNA only, 48 bases that are in frame from base 1. TCRbeta CDR3 regions were amplified from genomic DNA by means of the immunoSEQ Assay, a bias-controlled multiplex PCR. Processing in the source paper ran as follows. Nucleated cell counts per sample were estimated from amplification of reference gene primers within the assay. To quantify the absolute abundance of each unique TCRbeta CDR3 rearrangement, sequence reads were collapsed and filtered. For each sample, productive Simpson clonality was calculated as the square root of Simpson's diversity index across productive rearrangements. Imported from immuneACCESS, the table was reduced by TCRdb to in-frame sequences with V and J called. These copies leave out some clones; in studies compared against another copy, an unresolved V gene accounts for under half, and the cause of the remainder is not known. The V and J calls and clone size come from that table; D and trimming were worked out from the DNA. The sample table records around 140,000 clones; almost 85% of these occur just once. Over 12% of the sample rests with the top ten.

Whole blood was collected in K2EDTA tubes by collaborating institutions according to the institutions' own protocols. For TCRbeta analysis, collaborator samples were shipped as frozen whole blood, as isolated PBMCs, or as DNA extracted from either sample type. The rearranged segments are TRBV4-3 and TRBJ1-2, with 7 bases aligning to TRBD1. This sequence originates from a human donor with acute or convalescent COVID-19. The donor label of this sample is uncertain. The sample was peripheral blood. The sequence in DNA is TGCGCCAGCAGCCAAGATTGGACAGGCCCATACTATGGCTACACCTTC. It translates as CASSQDWTGPYYGYTF.